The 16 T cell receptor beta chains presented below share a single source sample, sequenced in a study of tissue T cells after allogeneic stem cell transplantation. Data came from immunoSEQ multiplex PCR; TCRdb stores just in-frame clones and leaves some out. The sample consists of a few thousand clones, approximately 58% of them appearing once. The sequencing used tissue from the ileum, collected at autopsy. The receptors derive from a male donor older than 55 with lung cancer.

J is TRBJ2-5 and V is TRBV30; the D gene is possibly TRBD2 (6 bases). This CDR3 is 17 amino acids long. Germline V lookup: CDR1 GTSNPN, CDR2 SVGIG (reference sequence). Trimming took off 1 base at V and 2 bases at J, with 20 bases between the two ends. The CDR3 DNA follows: TGTGCCTGGAGTGAAGGGATTCGGACTACCTTACAAGAGACCCAGTACTTC. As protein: CAWSEGIRTTLQETQYF.

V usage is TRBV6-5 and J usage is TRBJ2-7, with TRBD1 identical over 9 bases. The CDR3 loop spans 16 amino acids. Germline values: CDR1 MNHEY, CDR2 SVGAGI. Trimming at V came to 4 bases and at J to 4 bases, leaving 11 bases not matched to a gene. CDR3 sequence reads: CASSSDGQGLIYEQYF. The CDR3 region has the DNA TGTGCCAGCAGTTCCGATGGACAGGGGCTAATATACGAGCAGTACTTC.

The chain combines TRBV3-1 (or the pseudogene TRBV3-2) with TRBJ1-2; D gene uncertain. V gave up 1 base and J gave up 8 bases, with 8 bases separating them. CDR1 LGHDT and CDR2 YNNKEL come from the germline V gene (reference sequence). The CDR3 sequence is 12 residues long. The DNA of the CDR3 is TGTGCCAGCAGCCAAGTAAGGACGGGCTACACCTTC. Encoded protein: CASSQVRTGYTF.

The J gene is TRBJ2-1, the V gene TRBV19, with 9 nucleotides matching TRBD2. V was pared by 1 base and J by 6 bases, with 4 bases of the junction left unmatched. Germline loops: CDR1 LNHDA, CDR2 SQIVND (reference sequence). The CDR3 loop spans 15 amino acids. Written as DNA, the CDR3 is TGTGCCAGTAGTATAGCCCTAGCGGGGCTCAATGAGCAGTTCTTC. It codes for CASSIALAGLNEQFF.

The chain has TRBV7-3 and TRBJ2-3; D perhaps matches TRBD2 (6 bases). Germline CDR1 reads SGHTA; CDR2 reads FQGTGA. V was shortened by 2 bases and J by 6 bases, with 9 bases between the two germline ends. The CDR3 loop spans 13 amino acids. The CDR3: CASSLRERDTQYF. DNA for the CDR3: TGTGCCAGCAGCTTACGGGAGAGGGATACGCAGTATTTT.

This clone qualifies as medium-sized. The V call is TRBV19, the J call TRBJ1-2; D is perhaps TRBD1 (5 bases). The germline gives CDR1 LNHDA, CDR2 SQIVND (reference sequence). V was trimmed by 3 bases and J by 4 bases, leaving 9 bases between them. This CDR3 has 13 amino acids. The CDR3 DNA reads TGTGCCAGTAGTATTGGGACCGCCTATGGCTACACCTTC. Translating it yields CASSIGTAYGYTF.

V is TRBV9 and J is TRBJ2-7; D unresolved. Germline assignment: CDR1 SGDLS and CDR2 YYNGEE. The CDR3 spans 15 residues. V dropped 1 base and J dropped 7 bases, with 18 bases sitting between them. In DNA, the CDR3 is TGTGCCAGCAGCGTATCTGGCGGCAAGGGTGAGGAGCAGTACTTC. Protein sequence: CASSVSGGKGEEQYF.

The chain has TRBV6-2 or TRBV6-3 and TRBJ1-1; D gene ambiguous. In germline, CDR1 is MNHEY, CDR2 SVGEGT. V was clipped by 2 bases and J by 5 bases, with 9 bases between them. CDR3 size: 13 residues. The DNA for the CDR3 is TGTGCCAGCAGTTACACGATAGATACTGAAGCTTTCTTT. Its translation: CASSYTIDTEAFF.

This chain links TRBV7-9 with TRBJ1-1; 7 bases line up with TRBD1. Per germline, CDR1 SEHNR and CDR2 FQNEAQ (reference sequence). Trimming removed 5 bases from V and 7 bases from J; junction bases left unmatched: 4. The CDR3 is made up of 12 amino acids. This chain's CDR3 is CASSLQGIEAFF. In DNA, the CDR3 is TGTGCCAGCAGCCTACAGGGGATTGAAGCTTTCTTT. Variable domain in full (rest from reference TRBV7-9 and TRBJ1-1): DTGVSQNPRHKITKRGQNVTFRCDPISEHNRLYWYRQTLGQGPEFLTYFQNEAQLEKSRLLSDRFSAERPKGSFSTLEIQRTEQGDSAMYLCASSLQGIEAFFGQGTRLTVV.

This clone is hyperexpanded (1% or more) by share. The CDR3 nucleotides read TGCAGCGCAAGGAACGGGGGTTCCAATCAGCCCCAGCATTTT. It translates to CSARNGGSNQPQHF. J is TRBJ1-5 and V is TRBV29-1; D is possibly TRBD1 (5 bases). This CDR3 is 14 amino acids long. Trimming left V 7 bases short and J 3 bases short, with 16 bases between. The germline CDR1 and CDR2 sequences are SQVTM and ANQGSEA.

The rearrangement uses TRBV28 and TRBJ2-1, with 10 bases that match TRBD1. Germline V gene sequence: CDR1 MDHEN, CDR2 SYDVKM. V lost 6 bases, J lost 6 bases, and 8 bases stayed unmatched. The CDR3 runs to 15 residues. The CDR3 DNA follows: TGTGCCAGCAGAGGCCTACGGGACAGGGGCAATGAGCAGTTCTTC. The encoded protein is CASRGLRDRGNEQFF.

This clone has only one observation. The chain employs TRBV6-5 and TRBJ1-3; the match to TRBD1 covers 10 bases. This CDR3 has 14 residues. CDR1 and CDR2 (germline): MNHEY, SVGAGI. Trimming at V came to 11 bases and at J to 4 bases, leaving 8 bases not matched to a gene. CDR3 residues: CAARQGAPGNTIYF. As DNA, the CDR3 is TGTGCCGCGCGACAGGGGGCGCCCGGAAACACCATATATTTT.

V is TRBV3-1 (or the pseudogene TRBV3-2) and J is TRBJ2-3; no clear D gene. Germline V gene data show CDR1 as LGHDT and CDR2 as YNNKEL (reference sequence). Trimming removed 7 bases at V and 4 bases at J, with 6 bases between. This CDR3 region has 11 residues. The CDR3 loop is CASTGADTQYF. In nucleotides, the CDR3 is TGTGCCAGCACCGGAGCAGATACGCAGTATTTT.

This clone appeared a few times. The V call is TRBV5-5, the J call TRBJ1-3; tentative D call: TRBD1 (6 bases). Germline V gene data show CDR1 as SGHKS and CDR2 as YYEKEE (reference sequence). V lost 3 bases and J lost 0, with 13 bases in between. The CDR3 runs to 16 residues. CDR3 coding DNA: TGTGCCAGCAGCTCAGACAGGTCTTTCTCTGGAAACACCATATATTTT. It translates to CASSSDRSFSGNTIYF.

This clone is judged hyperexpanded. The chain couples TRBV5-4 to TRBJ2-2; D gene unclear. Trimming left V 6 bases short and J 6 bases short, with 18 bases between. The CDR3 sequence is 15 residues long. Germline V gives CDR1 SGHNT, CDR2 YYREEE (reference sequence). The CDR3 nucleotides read TGTGCCAGCACCGTCAACCCTAAATATCCCGGGGAGCTGTTTTTT. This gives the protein CASTVNPKYPGELFF.

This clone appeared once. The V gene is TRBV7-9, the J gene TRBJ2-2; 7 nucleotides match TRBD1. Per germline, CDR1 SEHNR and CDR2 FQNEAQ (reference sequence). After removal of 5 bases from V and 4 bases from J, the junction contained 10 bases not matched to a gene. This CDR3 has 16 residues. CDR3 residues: CASSPRTGSFTGELFF. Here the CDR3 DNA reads TGTGCCAGCAGCCCAAGGACAGGTTCTTTCACCGGGGAGCTGTTTTTT.